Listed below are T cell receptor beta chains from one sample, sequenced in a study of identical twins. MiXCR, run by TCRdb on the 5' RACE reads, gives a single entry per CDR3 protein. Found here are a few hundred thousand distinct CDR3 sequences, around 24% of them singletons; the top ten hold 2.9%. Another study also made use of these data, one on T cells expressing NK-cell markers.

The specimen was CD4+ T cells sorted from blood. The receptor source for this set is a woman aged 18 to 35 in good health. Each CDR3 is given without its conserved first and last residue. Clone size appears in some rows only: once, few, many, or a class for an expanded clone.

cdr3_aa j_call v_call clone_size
ASSLGTAGGVYEQF TRBJ2-1 TRBV5-1 many
ASSVQGASPLH TRBJ1-6 TRBV12-3/TRBV12-4 few
ASSMGGLDSNEQF TRBJ2-1 TRBV7-6 NA
ASSPSGAFRGNQPQH TRBJ1-5 TRBV12-3/TRBV12-4 many
CARDSKAGANTGELF TRBJ2-2 TRBV20-1 NA
ASSLGLGTEAF TRBJ1-1 TRBV11-1 NA
ASSSGRRNQPQH TRBJ1-5 TRBV12-3/TRBV12-4 few
ASSNLRRGLAGPGMYNEQF TRBJ2-1 TRBV11-1 NA
ASSSRRDGELF TRBJ2-2 TRBV7-8 NA
ATSRTRQVDYEQY TRBJ2-7 TRBV15 few
SVEPGGQETQY TRBJ2-5 TRBV29-1 few
ASSLVKSVINTQY TRBJ2-3 TRBV7-2 NA
ASSSGARKEKLF TRBJ1-4 TRBV27 few
ASTEGLFSNQPQH TRBJ1-5 TRBV6-4 NA
ASRDGTQDYGYT TRBJ1-2 TRBV5-1 many
ATFRPERNEQF TRBJ2-1 TRBV10-3 NA
ASSSNRGVLNGYT TRBJ1-2 TRBV5-1 NA
ASSESGAPSNEQF TRBJ2-1 TRBV10-1 NA
ASSPGGTYTQY TRBJ2-3 TRBV27 NA
SAREFGGGTGELF TRBJ2-2 TRBV20-1 NA
ASSKAGLPSVGTGELF TRBJ2-2 TRBV21-1 many
ASSERVVYGYT TRBJ1-2 TRBV6-1 NA
ASSEGDSSYEQY TRBJ2-7 TRBV6-1 NA
ASRSRNSKNIQY TRBJ2-4 TRBV6-2/TRBV6-3 NA
ASSLDQRDQPQH TRBJ1-5 TRBV5-1 few
ASSLMGAHTDTQY TRBJ2-3 TRBV12-3/TRBV12-4 NA